This T cell receptor beta chain comes out of a study of T-cell reconstitution after alpha-beta-depleted transplantation in children. The TCRbeta library incorporated unique molecular identifiers. TCRdb reanalysed the PCR reads using MiXCR and keeps one entry per CDR3 protein. The data show hundreds of thousands of distinct CDR3 sequences, 16% seen once. The CDR3 extends over 16 amino acids. The germline CDR1 and CDR2 sequences are MNHEY and SMNVEV (reference sequence). Losses at the gene ends were 5 bases for V and 7 bases for J; bases not matched to a gene: 11. J is TRBJ2-1 and V is TRBV27, with 10 bases identical to TRBD1. The clonotype originates from a human donor who donated a stem cell graft to a child with acute myeloid leukemia. Source: PBMCs from the stem cell graft donor, taken from the stem cell graft. The CDR3: CASSPWDRGGRNEQFF. The CDR3 DNA reads TGTGCCAGCAGTCCGTGGGACAGGGGCGGTAGAAATGAGCAGTTCTTC.